Below, one T cell receptor (beta chain) is given with its context. No antigen is known for it. The sample contains more than one DNA sequence encoding this CDR3. The data were obtained in a study of T cells in narcolepsy. In the study overall: Healthy controls were enrolled alongside patients with narcolepsy type 1 or type 2.

Assay: immunoSEQ multiplex PCR; the TCRdb copy retains only in-frame clones and omits some. The sample lists about 24,000 clones; approximately 60% were seen once. Study-wide results and limits: Autoreactive clonotypes reportedly recurred in blood of same and different patients, not controls. Comparing one patient's CSF and blood CD4+ clonotypes highlighted HCRT- and TRIB2-specific autoreactive clonotypes.

With V trimmed by 0 bases and J by 0 bases, 6 bases remained unmatched. The CDR3 consists of 16 residues. Per the germline V gene, CDR1 is SGDLS and CDR2 is YYNGEE. The V call is TRBV9, the J call TRBJ2-7; the match to TRBD2 covers 7 bases. This receptor was obtained from a human donor in good health. Sequences were obtained from memory (CD45RA-) CD4+ T cells from blood. The DNA of the CDR3 is TGTGCCAGCAGCGTAGGGTGGGGGGGTTCCTCCTACGAGCAGTACTTC. Translation gives CASSVGWGGSSYEQYF.